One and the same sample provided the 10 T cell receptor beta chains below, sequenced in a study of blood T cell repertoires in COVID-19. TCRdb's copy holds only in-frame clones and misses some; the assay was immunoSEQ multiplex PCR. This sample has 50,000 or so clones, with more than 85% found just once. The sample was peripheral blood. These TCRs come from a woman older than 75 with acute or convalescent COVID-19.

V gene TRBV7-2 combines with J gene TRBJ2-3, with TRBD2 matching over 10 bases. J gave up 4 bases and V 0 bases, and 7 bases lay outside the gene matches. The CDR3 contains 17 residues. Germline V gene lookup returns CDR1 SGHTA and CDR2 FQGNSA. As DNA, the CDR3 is TGTGCCAGCAGCTTAGCGTTAAGCGGGAGGGTCCCAGATACGCAGTATTTT. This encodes CASSLALSGRVPDTQYF.

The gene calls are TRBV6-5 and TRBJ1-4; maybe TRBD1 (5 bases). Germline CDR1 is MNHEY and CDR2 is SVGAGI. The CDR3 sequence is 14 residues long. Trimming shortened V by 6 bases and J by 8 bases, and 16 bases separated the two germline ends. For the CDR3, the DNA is TGTGCCAGCAGGAGGACAAACCTGGGGGAAAAACTGTTTTTT. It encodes CASRRTNLGEKLFF.

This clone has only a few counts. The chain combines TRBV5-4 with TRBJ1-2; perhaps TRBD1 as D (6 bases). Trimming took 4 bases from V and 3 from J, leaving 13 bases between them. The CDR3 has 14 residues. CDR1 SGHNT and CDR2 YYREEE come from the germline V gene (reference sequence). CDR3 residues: CASSPTGADYGYTF. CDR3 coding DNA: TGTGCCAGCAGCCCGACAGGCGCGGACTATGGCTACACCTTC.

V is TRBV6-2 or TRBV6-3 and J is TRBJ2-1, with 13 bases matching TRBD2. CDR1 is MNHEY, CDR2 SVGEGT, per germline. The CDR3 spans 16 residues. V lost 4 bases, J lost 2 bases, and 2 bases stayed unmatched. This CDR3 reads CASSLGLAGAYNEQFF. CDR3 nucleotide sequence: TGTGCCAGCAGTTTAGGACTAGCGGGAGCCTACAATGAGCAGTTCTTC.

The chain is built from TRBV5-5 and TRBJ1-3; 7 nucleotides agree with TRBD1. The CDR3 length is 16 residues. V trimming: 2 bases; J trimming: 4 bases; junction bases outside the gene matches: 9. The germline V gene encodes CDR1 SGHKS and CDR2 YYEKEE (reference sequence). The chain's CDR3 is CASSFGQTGWGNTIYF. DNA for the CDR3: TGTGCCAGCAGCTTCGGGCAGACAGGGTGGGGAAACACCATATATTTT.

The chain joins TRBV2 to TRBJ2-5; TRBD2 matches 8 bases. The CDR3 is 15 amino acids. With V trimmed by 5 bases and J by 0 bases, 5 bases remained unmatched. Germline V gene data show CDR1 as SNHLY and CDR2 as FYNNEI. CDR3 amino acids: CASSSGGGYQETQYF. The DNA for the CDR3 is TGTGCCAGCAGTAGCGGCGGGGGGTACCAAGAGACCCAGTACTTC.

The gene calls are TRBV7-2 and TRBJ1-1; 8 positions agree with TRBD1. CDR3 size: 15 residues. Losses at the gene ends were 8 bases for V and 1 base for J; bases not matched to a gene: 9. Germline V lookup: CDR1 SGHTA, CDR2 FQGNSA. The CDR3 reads CASGYQGAGNTEAFF. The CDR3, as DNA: TGTGCCAGCGGGTATCAGGGGGCAGGGAACACTGAAGCTTTCTTT. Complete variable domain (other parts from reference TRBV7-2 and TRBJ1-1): GAGVSQSPSNKVTEKGKDVELRCDPISGHTALYWYRQSLGQGLEFLIYFQGNSAPDKSGLPSDRFSAERTGGSVSTLTIQRTQQEDSAVYLCASGYQGAGNTEAFFGQGTRLTVV.

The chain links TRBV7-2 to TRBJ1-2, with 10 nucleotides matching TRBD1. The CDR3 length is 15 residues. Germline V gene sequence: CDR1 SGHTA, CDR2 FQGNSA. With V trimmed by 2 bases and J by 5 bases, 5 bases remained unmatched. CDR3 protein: CASSLIGTGVYGYTF. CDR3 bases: TGTGCCAGCAGCTTAATCGGGACAGGGGTATATGGCTACACCTTC. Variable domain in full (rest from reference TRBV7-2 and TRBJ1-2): GAGVSQSPSNKVTEKGKDVELRCDPISGHTALYWYRQSLGQGLEFLIYFQGNSAPDKSGLPSDRFSAERTGGSVSTLTIQRTQQEDSAVYLCASSLIGTGVYGYTFGSGTRLTVV.

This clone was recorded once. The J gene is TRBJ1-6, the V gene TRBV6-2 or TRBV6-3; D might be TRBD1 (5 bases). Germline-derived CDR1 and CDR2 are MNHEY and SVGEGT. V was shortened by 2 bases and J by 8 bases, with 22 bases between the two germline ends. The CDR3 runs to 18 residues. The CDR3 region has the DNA TGTGCCAGCAGTTACCAGGGCGGCCGCCTAACCGTTTATTCACCCCTCCACTTT. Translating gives CASSYQGGRLTVYSPLHF.

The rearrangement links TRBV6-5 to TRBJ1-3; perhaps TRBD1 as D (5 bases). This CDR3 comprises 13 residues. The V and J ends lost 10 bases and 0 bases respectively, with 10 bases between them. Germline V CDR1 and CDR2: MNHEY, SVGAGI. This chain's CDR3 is CAILTASGNTIYF. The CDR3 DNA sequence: TGTGCCATCTTGACAGCCTCTGGAAACACCATATATTTT.